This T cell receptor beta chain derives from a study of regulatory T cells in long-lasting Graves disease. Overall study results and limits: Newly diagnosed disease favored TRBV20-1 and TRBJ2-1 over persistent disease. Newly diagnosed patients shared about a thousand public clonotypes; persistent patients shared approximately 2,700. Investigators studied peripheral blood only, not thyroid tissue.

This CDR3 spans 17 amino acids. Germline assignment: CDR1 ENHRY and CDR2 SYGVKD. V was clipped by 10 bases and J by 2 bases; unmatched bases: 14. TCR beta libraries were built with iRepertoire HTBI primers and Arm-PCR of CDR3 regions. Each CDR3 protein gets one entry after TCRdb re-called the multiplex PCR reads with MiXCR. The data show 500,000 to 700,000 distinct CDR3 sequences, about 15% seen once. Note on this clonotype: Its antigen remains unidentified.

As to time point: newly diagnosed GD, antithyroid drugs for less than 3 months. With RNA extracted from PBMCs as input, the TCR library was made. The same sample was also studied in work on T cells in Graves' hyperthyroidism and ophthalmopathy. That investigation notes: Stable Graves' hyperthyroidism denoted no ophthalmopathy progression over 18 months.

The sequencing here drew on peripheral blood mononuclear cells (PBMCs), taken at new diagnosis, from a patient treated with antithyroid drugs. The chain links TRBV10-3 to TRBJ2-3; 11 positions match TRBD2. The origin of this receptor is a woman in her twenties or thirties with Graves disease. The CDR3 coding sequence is TGTGCCACCCAAGGACTAGCGGGTGGACGGGACACAGATACGCAGTATTTT. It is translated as CATQGLAGGRDTDTQYF.